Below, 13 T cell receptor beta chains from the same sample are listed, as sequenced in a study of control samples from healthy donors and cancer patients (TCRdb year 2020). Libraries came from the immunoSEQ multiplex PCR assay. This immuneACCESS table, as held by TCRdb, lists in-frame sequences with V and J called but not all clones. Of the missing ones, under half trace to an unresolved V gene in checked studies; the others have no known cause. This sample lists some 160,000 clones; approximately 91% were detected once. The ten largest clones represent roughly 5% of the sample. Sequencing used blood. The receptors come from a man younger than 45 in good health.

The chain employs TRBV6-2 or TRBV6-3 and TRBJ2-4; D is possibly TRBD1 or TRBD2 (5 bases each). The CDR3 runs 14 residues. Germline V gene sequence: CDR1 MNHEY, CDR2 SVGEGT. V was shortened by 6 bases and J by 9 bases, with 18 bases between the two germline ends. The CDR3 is CASSSVGDVTIQYF. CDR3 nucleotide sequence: TGTGCCAGCAGCTCCGTCGGGGACGTGACCATTCAGTACTTC.

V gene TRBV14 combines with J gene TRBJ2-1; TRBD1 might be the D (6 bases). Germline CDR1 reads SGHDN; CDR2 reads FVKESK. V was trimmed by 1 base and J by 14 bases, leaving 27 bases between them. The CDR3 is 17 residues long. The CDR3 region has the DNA TGTGCCAGCAGCCAAGTGGTCGGACAGAGAACCGGGAACAATAAGTTCTTC. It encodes CASSQVVGQRTGNNKFF.

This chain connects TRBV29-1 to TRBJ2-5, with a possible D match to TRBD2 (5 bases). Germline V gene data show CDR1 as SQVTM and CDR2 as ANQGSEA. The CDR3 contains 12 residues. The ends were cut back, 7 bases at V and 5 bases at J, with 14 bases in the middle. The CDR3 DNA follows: TGCAGCGCTTTAGCGACCCAGGAGACCCAGTACTTC. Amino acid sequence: CSALATQETQYF.

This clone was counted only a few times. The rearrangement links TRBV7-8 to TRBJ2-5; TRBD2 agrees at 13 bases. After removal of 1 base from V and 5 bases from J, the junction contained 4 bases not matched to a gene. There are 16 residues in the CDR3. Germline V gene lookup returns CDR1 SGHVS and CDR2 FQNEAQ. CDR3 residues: CASSLELAGGLETQYF. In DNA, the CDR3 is TGTGCCAGCAGCTTAGAACTAGCGGGGGGGTTGGAGACCCAGTACTTC.

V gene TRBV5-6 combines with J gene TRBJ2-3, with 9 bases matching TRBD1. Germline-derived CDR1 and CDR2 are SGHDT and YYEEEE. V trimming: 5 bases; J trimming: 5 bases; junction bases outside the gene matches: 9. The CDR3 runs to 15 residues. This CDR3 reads CASSYPGQGLDTQYF. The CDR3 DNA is TGTGCCAGCAGTTATCCGGGACAGGGTTTAGATACGCAGTATTTT.

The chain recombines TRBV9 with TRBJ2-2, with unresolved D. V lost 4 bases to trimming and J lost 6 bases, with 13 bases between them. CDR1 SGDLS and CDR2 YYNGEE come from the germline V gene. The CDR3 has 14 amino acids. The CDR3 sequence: CASSSDWAAGELFF. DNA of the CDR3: TGTGCCAGCAGCTCCGATTGGGCTGCCGGGGAGCTGTTTTTT.

For the CDR3, the DNA is TGTGCCAGCAGCTTCCTACTAGCGGGAGGAAGCTCCTACGAGCAGTACTTC. Its protein is CASSFLLAGGSSYEQYF. J is TRBJ2-7 and V is TRBV5-8; the match to TRBD2 covers 12 bases. V lost 2 bases to trimming and J lost 0 bases; unmatched junction nucleotides: 6. The CDR3 loop spans 17 amino acids. Germline CDR1 SGHTS, CDR2 YDEGEE.

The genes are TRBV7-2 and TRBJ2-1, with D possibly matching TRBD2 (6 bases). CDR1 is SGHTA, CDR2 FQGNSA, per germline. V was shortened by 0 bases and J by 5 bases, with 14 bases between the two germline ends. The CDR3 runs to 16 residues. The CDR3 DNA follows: TGTGCCAGCAGCTTAGCCGGTGTAGCGGTACACAATGAGCAGTTCTTC. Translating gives CASSLAGVAVHNEQFF.

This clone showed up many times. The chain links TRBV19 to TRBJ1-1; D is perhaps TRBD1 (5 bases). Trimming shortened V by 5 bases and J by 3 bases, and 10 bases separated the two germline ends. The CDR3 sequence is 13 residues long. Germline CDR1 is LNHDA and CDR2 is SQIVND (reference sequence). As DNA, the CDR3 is TGTGCCAGTAGTGTGGGGGGGGACACTGAAGCTTTCTTT. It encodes CASSVGGDTEAFF. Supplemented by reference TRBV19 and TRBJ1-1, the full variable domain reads DGGITQSPKYLFRKEGQNVTLSCEQNLNHDAMYWYRQDPGQGLRLIYYSQIVNDFQKGDIAEGYSVSREKKESFPLTVTSAQKNPTAFYLCASSVGGDTEAFFGQGTRLTVV.

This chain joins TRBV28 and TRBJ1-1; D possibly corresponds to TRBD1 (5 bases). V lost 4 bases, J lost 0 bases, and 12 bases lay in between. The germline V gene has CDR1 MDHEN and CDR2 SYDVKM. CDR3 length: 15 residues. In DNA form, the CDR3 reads TGTGCCAGCAGTTCCACGGGGGGGATGAACACTGAAGCTTTCTTT. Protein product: CASSSTGGMNTEAFF. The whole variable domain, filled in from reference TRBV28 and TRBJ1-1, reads DVKVTQSSRYLVKRTGEKVFLECVQDMDHENMFWYRQDPGLGLRLIYFSYDVKMKEKGDIPEGYSVSREKKERFSLILESASTNQTSMYLCASSSTGGMNTEAFFGQGTRLTVV.

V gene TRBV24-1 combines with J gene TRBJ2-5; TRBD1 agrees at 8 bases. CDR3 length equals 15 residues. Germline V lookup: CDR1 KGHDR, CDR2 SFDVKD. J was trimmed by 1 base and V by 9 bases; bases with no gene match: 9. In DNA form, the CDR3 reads TGTGCCACCTCCGAAGGGGGGACAGGCCAAGAGACCCAGTACTTC. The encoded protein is CATSEGGTGQETQYF.

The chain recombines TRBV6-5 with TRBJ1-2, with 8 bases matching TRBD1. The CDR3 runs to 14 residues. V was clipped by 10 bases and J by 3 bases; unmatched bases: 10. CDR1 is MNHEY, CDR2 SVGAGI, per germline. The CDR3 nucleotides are TGTGCCACCCGCTACGGACAGGGAGACTATGGCTACACCTTC. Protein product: CATRYGQGDYGYTF.

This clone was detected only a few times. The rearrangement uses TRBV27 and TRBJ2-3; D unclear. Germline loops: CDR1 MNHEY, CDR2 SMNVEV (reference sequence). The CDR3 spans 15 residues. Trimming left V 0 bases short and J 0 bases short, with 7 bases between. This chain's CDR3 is CASSLSGTSTDTQYF. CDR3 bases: TGTGCCAGCAGTTTATCGGGCACTAGCACAGATACGCAGTATTTT.